The clone carrying this TCR beta chain was seen a few times. What it binds is unknown. Tregs were sorted as CD4+CD25+CD127-/low cells. Each CDR3 protein gets one entry after TCRdb re-called the 5' RACE reads with MiXCR. The sample contains under 65,000 distinct CDR3 sequences, less than 25% of which appear only once. Study-wide findings and caveats: In terms of TCR gene usage, tumor memory CD4+ T cells clustered together with blood and lymph node memory CD4+ cells, as well as with lymph node naive CD4+ cells.

V lost 7 bases and J 7 bases, leaving 8 bases between the germline ends. Germline V gene sequence: CDR1 MDHEN, CDR2 SYDVKM. The CDR3 has 11 residues. This TCR was recovered from a female donor with breast cancer. This chain joins TRBV28 and TRBJ1-3; D ambiguous. Sequencing used tumor-infiltrating Tregs sorted from the breast tumor. The CDR3 region is CASTSSNTIYF. The DNA for the CDR3 is TGTGCCAGCACCTCGAGTAACACCATATATTTT.